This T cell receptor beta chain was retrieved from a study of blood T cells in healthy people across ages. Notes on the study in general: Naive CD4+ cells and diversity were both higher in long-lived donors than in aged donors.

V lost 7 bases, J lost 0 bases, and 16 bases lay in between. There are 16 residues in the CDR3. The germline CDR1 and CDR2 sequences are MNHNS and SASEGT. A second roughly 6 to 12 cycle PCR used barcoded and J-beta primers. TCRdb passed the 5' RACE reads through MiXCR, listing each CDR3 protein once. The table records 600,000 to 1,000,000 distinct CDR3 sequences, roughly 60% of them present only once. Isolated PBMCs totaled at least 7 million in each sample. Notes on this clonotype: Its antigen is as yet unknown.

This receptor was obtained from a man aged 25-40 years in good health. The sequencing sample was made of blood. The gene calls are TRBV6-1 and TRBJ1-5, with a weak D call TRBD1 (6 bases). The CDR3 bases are TGTGCCAGCATTCCATTGACAGGCTATAGCAATCAGCCCCAGCATTTT. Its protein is CASIPLTGYSNQPQHF.